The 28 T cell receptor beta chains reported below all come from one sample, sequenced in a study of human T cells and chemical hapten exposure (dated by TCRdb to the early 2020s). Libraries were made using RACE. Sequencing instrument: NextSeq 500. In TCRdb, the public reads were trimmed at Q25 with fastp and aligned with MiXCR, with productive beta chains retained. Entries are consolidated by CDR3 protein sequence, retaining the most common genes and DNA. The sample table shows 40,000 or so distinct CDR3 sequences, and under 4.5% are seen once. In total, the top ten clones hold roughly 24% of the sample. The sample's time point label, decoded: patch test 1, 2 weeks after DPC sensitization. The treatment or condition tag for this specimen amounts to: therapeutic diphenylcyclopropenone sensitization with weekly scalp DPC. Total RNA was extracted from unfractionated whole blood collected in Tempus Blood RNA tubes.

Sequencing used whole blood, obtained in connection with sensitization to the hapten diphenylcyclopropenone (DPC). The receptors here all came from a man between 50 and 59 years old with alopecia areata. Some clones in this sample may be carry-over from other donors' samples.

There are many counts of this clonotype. The CDR3 sequence is CASSPRDRGVGNQPQHF. Written as DNA, the CDR3 is TGTGCCAGCAGCCCCCGGGACAGGGGTGTCGGAAATCAGCCCCAGCATTTT. The chain joins TRBV7-2 to TRBJ1-5, with 10 bases fitting TRBD1. The junction had 11 bases not matched to a gene; V was cut back by 5 bases and J by 4 bases. The CDR3 length is 17 residues. Germline V gene lookup returns CDR1 SGHTA and CDR2 FQGNSA.

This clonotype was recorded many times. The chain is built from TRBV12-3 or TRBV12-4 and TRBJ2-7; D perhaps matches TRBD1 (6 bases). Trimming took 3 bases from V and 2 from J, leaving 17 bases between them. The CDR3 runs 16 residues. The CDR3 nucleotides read TGTGCCAGCAGTTTTAGGGGCAGGGGCCCGACCTACGAGCAGTACTTC. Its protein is CASSFRGRGPTYEQYF.

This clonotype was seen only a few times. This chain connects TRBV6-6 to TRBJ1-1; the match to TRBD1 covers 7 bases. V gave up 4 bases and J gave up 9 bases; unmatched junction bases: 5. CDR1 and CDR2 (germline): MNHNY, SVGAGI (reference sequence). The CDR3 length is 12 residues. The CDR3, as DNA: TGTGCCAGCAGTTTGGGGGACAGTAAAGCTTTCTTT. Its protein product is CASSLGDSKAFF.

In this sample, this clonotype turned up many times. The DNA for the CDR3 is TGTGCCAGCAGCGTGACTAGCGGCCGCACAGATACGCAGTATTTT. Protein: CASSVTSGRTDTQYF. The chain employs TRBV3-1 and TRBJ2-3; 9 bases match TRBD2. V trimming: 5 bases; J trimming: 1 base; junction bases outside the gene matches: 4. Germline V CDR1 and CDR2: LGHDT, YNNKEL (reference sequence). This CDR3 spans 15 amino acids.

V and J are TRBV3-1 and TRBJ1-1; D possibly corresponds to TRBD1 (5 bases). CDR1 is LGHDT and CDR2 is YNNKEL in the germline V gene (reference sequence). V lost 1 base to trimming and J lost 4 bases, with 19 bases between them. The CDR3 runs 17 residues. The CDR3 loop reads CASSQGRGRGGSTEAFF. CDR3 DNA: TGTGCCAGCAGCCAAGGACGGGGCCGGGGTGGTAGCACTGAAGCTTTCTTT.

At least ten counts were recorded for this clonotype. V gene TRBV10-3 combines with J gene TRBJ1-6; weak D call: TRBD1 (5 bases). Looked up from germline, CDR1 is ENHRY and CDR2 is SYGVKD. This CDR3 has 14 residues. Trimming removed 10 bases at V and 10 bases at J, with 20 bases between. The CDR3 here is CATRFDSLGSPLHF. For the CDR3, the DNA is TGTGCCACCCGATTTGACAGTCTCGGATCACCCCTCCACTTT.

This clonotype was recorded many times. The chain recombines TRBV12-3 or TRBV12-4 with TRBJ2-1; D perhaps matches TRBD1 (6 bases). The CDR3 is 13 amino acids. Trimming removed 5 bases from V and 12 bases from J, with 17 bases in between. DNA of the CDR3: TGTGCCAGCAGTCTAACGGACAGACAACCGCAGTTCTTC. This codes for CASSLTDRQPQFF.

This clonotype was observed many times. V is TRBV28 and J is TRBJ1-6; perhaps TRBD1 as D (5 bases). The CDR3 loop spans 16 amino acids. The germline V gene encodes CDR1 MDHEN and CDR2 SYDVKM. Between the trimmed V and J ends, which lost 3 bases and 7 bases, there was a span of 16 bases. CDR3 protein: CASSFNRGALNSPLHF. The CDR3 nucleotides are TGTGCCAGCAGTTTCAACCGGGGCGCTCTGAATTCACCCCTCCACTTT.

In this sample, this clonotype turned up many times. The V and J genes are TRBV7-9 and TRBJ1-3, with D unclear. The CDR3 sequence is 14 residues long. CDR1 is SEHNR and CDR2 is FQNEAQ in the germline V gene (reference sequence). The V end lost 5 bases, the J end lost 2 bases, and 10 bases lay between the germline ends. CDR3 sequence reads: CASSPGGAGNTIYF. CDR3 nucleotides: TGTGCCAGCAGCCCCGGAGGAGCTGGAAACACCATATATTTT.

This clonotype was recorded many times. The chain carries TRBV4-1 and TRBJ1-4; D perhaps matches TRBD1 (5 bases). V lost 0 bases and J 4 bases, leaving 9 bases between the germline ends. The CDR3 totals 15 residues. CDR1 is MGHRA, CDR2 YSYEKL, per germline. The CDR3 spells CASSQDRGYNEKLFF. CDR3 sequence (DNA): TGCGCCAGCAGCCAAGATCGGGGCTATAATGAAAAACTGTTTTTT.

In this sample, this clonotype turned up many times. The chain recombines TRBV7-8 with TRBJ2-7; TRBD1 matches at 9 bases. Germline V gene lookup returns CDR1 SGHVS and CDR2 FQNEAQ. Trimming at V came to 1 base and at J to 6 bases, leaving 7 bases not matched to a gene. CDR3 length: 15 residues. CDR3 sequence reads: CASSLVARTGVEQYF. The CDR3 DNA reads TGTGCCAGCAGCTTAGTTGCCCGGACAGGGGTCGAGCAGTACTTC.

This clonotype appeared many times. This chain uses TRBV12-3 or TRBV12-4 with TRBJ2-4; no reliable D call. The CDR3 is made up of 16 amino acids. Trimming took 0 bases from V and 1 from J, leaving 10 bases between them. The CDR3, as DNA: TGTGCCAGCAGTTTAGCCGTCCGTCTGGCCAAAAACATTCAGTACTTC. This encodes CASSLAVRLAKNIQYF.

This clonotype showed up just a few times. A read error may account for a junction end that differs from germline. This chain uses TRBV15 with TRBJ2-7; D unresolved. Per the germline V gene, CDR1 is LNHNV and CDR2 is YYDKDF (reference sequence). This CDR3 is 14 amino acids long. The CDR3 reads CATSREGNSYEQYF. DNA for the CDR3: TGTGCCACCAGCCGAGAAGGCAACTCCTACGAGCAGTACTTC.

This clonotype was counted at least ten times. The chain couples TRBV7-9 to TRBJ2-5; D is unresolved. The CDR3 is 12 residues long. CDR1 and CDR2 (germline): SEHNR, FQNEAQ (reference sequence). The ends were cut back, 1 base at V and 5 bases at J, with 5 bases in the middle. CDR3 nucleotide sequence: TGTGCCAGCAGCTTAGGGCGGGAGACCCAGTACTTC. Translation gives CASSLGRETQYF.

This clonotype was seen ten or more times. The CDR3 protein is CASSEGAGADYEQYF. Written as DNA, the CDR3 is TGCGCCAGCAGTGAGGGAGCGGGAGCAGACTACGAGCAGTACTTC. This chain links TRBV10-1 with TRBJ2-7; 8 bases fit TRBD2. The germline V gene has CDR1 WNHNN and CDR2 SYGVQD (reference sequence). The CDR3 consists of 15 residues. The J segment lost 3 bases and the V segment lost 2 bases, leaving 6 bases of the junction unmatched.

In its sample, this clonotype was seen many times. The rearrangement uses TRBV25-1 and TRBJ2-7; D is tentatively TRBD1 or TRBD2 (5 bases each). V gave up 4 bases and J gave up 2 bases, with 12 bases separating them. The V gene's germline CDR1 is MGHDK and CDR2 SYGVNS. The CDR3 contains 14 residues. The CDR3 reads CASSGSGAAYEQYF. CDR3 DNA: TGTGCCAGCAGTGGATCCGGGGCTGCCTACGAGCAGTACTTC.

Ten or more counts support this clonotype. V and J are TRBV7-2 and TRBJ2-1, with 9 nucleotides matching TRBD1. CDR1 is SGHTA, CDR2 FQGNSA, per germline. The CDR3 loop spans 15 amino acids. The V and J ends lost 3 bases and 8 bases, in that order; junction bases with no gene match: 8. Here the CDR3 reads CASSFYRGRVDEQFF. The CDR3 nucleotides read TGTGCCAGCAGCTTCTACAGGGGGCGCGTCGATGAGCAGTTCTTC.

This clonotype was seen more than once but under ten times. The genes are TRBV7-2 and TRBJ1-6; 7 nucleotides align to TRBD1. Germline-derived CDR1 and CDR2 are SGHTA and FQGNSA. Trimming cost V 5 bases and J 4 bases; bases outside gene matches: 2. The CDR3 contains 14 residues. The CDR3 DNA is TGTGCCAGCAGCGGGACAGCTTATAATTCACCCCTCCACTTT. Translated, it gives CASSGTAYNSPLHF.

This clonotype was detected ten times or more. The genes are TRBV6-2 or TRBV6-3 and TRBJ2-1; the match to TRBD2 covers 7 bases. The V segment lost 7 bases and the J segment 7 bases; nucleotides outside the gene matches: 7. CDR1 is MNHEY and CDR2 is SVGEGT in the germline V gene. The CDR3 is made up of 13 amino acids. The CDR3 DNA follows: TGTGCCAGCATGGGCGGGAGAGGTAATGAGCAGTTCTTC. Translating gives CASMGGRGNEQFF.

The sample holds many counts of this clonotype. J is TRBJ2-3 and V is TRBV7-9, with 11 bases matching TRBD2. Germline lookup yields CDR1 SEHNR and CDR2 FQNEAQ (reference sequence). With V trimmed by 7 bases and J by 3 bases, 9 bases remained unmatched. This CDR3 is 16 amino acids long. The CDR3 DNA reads TGTGCCAGCACCCAGAGGACTAGCGGGTCTACAGATACGCAGTATTTT. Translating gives CASTQRTSGSTDTQYF. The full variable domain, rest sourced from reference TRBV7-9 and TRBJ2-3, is DTGVSQNPRHKITKRGQNVTFRCDPISEHNRLYWYRQTLGQGPEFLTYFQNEAQLEKSRLLSDRFSAERPKGSFSTLEIQRTEQGDSAMYLCASTQRTSGSTDTQYFGPGTRLTVL.

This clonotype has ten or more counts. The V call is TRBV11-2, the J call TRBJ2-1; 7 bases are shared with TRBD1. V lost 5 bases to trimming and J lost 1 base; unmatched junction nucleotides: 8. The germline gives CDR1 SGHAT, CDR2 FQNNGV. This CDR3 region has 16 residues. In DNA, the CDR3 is TGTGCCAGCAGCCCCCGAGGGGACAGATCCTACAATGAGCAGTTCTTC. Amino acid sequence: CASSPRGDRSYNEQFF.

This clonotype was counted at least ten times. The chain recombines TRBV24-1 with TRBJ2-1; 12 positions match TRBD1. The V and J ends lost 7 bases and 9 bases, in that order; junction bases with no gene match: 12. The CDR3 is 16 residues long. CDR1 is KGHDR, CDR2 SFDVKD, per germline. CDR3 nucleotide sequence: TGTGCCACCAGCTATTCGGGACAGGGGGCGCGGGGTGAGCAGTTCTTC. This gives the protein CATSYSGQGARGEQFF.

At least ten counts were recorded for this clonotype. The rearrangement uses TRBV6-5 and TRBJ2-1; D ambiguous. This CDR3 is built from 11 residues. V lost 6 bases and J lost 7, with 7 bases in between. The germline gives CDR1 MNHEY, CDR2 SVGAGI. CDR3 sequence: CASRTLNEQFF. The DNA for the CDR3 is TGTGCCAGCAGAACTCTGAATGAGCAGTTCTTC.

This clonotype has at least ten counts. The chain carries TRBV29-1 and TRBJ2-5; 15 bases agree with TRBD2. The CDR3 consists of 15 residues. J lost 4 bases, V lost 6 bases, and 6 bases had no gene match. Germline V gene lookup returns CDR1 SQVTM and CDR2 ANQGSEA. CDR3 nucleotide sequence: TGCAGCGTCCTAGGACTAGCGGGAGGGTTAGAGACCCAGTACTTC. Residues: CSVLGLAGGLETQYF.

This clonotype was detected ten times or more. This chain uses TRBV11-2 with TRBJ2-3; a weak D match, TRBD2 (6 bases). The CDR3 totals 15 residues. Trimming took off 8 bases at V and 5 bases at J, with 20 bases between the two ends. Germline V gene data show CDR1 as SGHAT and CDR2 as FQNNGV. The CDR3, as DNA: TGTGCCAGCCGCTCTGGGGGAGGTGCGGGAGATACGCAGTATTTT. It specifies CASRSGGGAGDTQYF.

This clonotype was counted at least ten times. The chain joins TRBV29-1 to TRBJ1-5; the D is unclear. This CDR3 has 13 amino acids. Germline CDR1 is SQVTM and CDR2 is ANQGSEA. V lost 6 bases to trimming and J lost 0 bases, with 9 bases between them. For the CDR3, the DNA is TGCAGCGTCGGGGAACCTAGCAATCAGCCCCAGCATTTT. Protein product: CSVGEPSNQPQHF.

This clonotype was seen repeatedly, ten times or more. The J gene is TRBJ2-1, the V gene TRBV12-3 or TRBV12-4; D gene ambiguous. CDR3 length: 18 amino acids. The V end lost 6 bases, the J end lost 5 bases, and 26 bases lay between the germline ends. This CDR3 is CASSVLGDPIPADNEQFF. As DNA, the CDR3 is TGTGCCAGCAGCGTCCTTGGAGACCCAATTCCGGCGGACAATGAGCAGTTCTTC.

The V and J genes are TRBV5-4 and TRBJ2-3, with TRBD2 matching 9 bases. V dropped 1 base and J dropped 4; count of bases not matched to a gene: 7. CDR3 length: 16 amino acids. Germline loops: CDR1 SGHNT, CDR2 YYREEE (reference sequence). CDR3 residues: CASSLTVAGGPDTQYF. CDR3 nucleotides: TGTGCCAGCAGCTTGACCGTGGCGGGAGGGCCAGATACGCAGTATTTT.